This T cell receptor beta chain derives from a study of response to subunit inactivated influenza vaccine. Regarding the study as a whole: The authors suggested that every seasonal influenza vaccination recruits few new T cells.

TCRdb analysed the RT-PCR reads with MiXCR anew, one entry per CDR3 protein. The data contain some 800,000 distinct CDR3 sequences, 20% to 25% of them seen just once; the ten biggest clones take up about a tenth. This clonotype was seen only a few times. What it recognizes is unknown. Trimming took off 4 bases at V and 2 bases at J, with 9 bases between the two ends. The CDR3 length is 13 residues. CDR1 is SGHTS and CDR2 is YDEGEE in the germline V gene. The chain recombines TRBV5-8 with TRBJ1-1; D not resolved. The receptor was isolated from a man aged 50-59 years who received an inactivated influenza vaccine. The sample consisted of PBMCs from blood, taken about 5 days after vaccination. This CDR3 reads CASSHGVNTEAFF. The CDR3 DNA reads TGTGCCAGCAGCCACGGGGTCAACACTGAAGCTTTCTTT.